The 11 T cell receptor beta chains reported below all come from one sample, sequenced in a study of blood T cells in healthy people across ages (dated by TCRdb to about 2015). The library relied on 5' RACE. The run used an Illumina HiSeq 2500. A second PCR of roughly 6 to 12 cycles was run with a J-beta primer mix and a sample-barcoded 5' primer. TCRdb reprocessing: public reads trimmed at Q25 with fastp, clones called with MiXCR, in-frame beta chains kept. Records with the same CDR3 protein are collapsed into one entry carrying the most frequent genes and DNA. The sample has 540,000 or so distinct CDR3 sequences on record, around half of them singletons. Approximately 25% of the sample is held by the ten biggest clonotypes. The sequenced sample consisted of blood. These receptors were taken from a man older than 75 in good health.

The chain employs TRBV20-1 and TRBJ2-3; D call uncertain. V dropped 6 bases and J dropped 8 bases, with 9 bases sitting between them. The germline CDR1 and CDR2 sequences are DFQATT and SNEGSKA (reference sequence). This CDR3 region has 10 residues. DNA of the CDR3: TGCAGTGCCCAGATGGGTACGCAGTATTTT. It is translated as CSAQMGTQYF.

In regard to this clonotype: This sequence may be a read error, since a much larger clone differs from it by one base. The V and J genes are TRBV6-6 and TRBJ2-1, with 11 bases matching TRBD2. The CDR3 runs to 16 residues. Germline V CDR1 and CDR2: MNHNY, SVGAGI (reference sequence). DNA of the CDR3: TGTGTCAGCAGCCTCCCGACAGGTCTAGCGGGAGGTGAGCAGTTCTTC. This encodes CVSSLPTGLAGGEQFF.

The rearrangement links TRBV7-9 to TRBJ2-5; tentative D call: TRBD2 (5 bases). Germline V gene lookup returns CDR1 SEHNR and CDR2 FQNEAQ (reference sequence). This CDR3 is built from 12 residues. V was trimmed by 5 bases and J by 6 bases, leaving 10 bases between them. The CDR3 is CASSPGKKTQYF. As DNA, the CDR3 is TGTGCCAGCAGCCCCGGGAAGAAGACCCAGTACTTC.

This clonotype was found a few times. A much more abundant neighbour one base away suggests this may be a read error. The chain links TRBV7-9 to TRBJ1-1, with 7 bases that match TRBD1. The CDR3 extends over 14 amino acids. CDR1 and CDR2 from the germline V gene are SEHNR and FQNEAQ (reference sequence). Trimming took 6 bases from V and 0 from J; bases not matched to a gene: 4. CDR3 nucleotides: TGTGCCAGCAGTTCGGACAGGTTGAACACTGAAGCTTTCTTT. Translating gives CASSSDRLNTEAFF.

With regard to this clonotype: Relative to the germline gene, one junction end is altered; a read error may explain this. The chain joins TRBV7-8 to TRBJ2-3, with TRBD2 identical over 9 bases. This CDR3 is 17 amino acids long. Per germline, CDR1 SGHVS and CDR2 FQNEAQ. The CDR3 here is CASSLAPGTSITETQYF. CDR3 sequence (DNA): TGTGCCAGCAGCTTAGCGCCGGGGACTAGCATCACAGAGACGCAGTATTTT.

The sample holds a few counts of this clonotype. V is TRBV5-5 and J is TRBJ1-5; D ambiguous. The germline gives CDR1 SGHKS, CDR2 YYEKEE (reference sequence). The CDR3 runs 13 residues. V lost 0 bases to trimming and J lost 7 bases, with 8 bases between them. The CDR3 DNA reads TGTGCCAGCAGCTTGGAGGTTGCCCAGCCCCAGCATTTT. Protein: CASSLEVAQPQHF.

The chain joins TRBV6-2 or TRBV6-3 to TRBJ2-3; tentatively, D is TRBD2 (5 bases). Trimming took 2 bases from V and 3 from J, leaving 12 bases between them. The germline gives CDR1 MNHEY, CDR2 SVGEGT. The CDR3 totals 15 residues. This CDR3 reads CASSYDTSSTDTQYF. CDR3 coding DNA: TGTGCCAGCAGTTACGACACTAGTAGTACAGATACGCAGTATTTT.

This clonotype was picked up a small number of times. The DNA for the CDR3 is TGCGCCAGCAGCCAAGAGGCCGTAGCGGGAGGGATCGAGCAGTACTTC. This gives the protein CASSQEAVAGGIEQYF. The chain recombines TRBV4-3 with TRBJ2-5; TRBD2 matches 11 bases. The end of the DNA fits TRBJ2-7 better, so the J call may be wrong. Germline CDR1 is LGHNA and CDR2 is YSLEER. This CDR3 is 16 amino acids long.

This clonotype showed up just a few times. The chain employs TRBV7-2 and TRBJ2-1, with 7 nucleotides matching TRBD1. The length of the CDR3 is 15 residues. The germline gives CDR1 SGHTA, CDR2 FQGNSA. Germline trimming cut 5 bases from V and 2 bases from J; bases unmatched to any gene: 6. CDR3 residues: CASSRDDRAYNEQFF. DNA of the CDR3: TGTGCCAGCAGCCGCGACGACAGGGCCTACAATGAGCAGTTCTTC.

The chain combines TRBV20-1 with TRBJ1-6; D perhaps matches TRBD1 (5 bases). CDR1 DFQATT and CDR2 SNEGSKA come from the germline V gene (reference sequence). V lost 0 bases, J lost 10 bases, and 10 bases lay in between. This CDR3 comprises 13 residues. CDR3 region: CSARDPGNSPLHF. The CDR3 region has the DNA TGCAGTGCTAGAGATCCAGGGAACTCACCCCTCCACTTT.

The CDR3 nucleotides read TGTGCCAGCAGCCCAGCGGGCACCTTGAGGGAGCAGTACTTC. Its protein is CASSPAGTLREQYF. The rearrangement uses TRBV9 and TRBJ2-7; the D gene is possibly TRBD2 (6 bases). With 4 bases removed from V and 7 bases from J, the gap between germline ends came to 18 bases. Germline CDR1 SGDLS, CDR2 YYNGEE. This CDR3 has 14 amino acids.